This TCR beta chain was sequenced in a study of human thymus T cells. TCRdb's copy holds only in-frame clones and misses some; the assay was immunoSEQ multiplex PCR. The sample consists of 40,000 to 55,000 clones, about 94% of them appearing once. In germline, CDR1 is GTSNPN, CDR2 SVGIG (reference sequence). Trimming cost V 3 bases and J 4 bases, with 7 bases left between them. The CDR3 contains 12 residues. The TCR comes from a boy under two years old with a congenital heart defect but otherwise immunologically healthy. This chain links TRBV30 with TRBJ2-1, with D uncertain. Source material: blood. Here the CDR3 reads CAWSTAYNEQFF. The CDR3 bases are TGTGCCTGGAGCACAGCATACAATGAGCAGTTCTTC.